Following are 18 T cell receptor beta chains from one sample sequenced in a study of blood T cell repertoires in COVID-19. Sequencing was performed with immunoSEQ multiplex PCR; in TCRdb, only in-frame clones are kept and a portion is missing. The sample has 150,000 or so clones; around 81% are singletons. The sample consisted of peripheral blood. The receptors were sampled from a woman between 35 and 50 years old with active or convalescent COVID-19.

The chain joins TRBV5-5 to TRBJ2-7; possibly TRBD1 for D (6 bases). The CDR3 is 16 residues long. CDR1 is SGHKS and CDR2 is YYEKEE in the germline V gene (reference sequence). Between the trimmed V and J ends, which lost 4 bases and 1 base, there was a span of 18 bases. CDR3 sequence: CASSPGWGPTSYEQYF. DNA for the CDR3: TGTGCCAGCAGCCCTGGGTGGGGGCCTACTTCCTACGAGCAGTACTTC.

A few counts support this clone. The gene calls are TRBV6-6 and TRBJ2-7; a possible D gene is TRBD1 (5 bases). This CDR3 comprises 14 residues. Trimming took 5 bases from V and 2 from J, leaving 13 bases between them. Germline CDR1 MNHNY, CDR2 SVGAGI (reference sequence). The CDR3 is CASSTPDNPYEQYF. CDR3 DNA: TGTGCCAGCAGTACTCCGGACAACCCCTACGAGCAGTACTTC.

This chain links TRBV10-3 with TRBJ1-4, with D unresolved. V was cut by 11 bases and J by 8 bases, with 18 bases left in between. The CDR3 has 13 residues. The V gene's germline CDR1 is ENHRY and CDR2 SYGVKD. The CDR3 reads CAARVGEAEKLFF. The DNA for the CDR3 is TGTGCCGCGAGAGTCGGGGAGGCAGAAAAACTGTTTTTT.

The chain employs TRBV7-9 and TRBJ1-1; 7 bases are shared with TRBD1. V was clipped by 5 bases and J by 5 bases; unmatched bases: 8. The germline CDR1 and CDR2 sequences are SEHNR and FQNEAQ (reference sequence). The CDR3 extends over 14 amino acids. The CDR3 region is CASSELRGRTEAFF. The CDR3 DNA sequence: TGTGCCAGCAGCGAACTAAGGGGGCGAACTGAAGCTTTCTTT.

CDR3 sequence: CASSFHTKGTEAFF. CDR3 DNA: TGTGCCAGCAGTTTTCACACCAAGGGGACTGAAGCTTTCTTT. The chain uses TRBV28 and TRBJ1-1, with D possibly being TRBD1 (5 bases). The CDR3 runs 14 residues. Germline V gene data show CDR1 as MDHEN and CDR2 as SYDVKM. Trimming cost V 3 bases and J 5 bases, with 13 bases left between them. Full variable domain (remainder filled in from reference TRBV28 and TRBJ1-1): DVKVTQSSRYLVKRTGEKVFLECVQDMDHENMFWYRQDPGLGLRLIYFSYDVKMKEKGDIPEGYSVSREKKERFSLILESASTNQTSMYLCASSFHTKGTEAFFGQGTRLTVV.

V and J are TRBV6-2 or TRBV6-3 and TRBJ2-7; 8 bases align to TRBD2. The junction had 8 bases not matched to a gene; V was cut back by 5 bases and J by 2 bases. This CDR3 region has 15 residues. Germline V gene data show CDR1 as MNHEY and CDR2 as SVGEGT. The CDR3 here is CASSRPGGATYEQYF. CDR3 bases: TGTGCCAGCAGTCGCCCGGGGGGGGCTACCTACGAGCAGTACTTC.

The chain joins TRBV27 to TRBJ1-2; 9 bases are a match to TRBD1. The CDR3 has 17 residues. V lost 4 bases and J lost 3; bases outside the gene matches: 12. Germline CDR1 reads MNHEY; CDR2 reads SMNVEV (reference sequence). The CDR3, as DNA: TGTGCCAGCAGTTCTTCCGGGACAGGGTCTTTCCACTATGGCTACACCTTC. Encoded protein: CASSSSGTGSFHYGYTF.

V gene TRBV5-1 combines with J gene TRBJ2-5, with 7 bases matching TRBD1. Unmatched junction bases numbered 12, after V lost 4 bases and J lost 3 bases. Germline V gene lookup returns CDR1 SGHRS and CDR2 YFSETQ. The CDR3 length is 16 residues. CDR3 nucleotides: TGCGCCAGCAGCCCAAATCCAGGGGGACAGAAAGAGACCCAGTACTTC. Protein product: CASSPNPGGQKETQYF.

This clone was picked up a small number of times. V gene TRBV5-4 combines with J gene TRBJ2-7, with a possible D match to TRBD1 (5 bases). This CDR3 is built from 12 residues. V lost 4 bases and J lost 3, with 8 bases in between. Germline values: CDR1 SGHNT, CDR2 YYREEE (reference sequence). CDR3 residues: CASSDTGYEQYF. For the CDR3, the DNA is TGTGCCAGCAGCGATACAGGCTACGAGCAGTACTTC. The full variable domain, its missing parts supplied by reference TRBV5-4 and TRBJ2-7, is ETGVTQSPTHLIKTRGQQVTLRCSSQSGHNTVSWYQQALGQGPQFIFQYYREEENGRGNFPPRFSGLQFPNYSSELNVNALELDDSALYLCASSDTGYEQYFGPGTRLTVT.

This sequence joins TRBV18 and TRBJ1-1; tentative D call: TRBD1 (6 bases). V dropped 3 bases and J dropped 6 bases, with 17 bases sitting between them. The CDR3 length is 15 residues. Germline CDR1 is KGHSH and CDR2 is LQKENI. The CDR3 DNA reads TGTGCCAGCTCACCGCCCAGGGGCATGGCTTCTGAAGCTTTCTTT. As protein: CASSPPRGMASEAFF.

V and J are TRBV2 and TRBJ1-2; D possibly corresponds to TRBD1 (5 bases). The CDR3 extends over 14 amino acids. CDR1 SNHLY and CDR2 FYNNEI come from the germline V gene. V dropped 3 bases and J dropped 7 bases, with 15 bases sitting between them. The CDR3 is CASSDKGAIGGYTF. The CDR3 region has the DNA TGTGCCAGCAGTGACAAAGGGGCAATAGGTGGCTACACCTTC. The complete variable domain, with remaining parts taken from reference TRBV2 and TRBJ1-2, reads EPEVTQTPSHQVTQMGQEVILRCVPISNHLYFYWYRQILGQKVEFLVSFYNNEISEKSEIFDDQFSVERPDGSNFTLKIRSTKLEDSAMYFCASSDKGAIGGYTFGSGTRLTVV.

The V and J genes are TRBV6-5 and TRBJ1-1; D might be TRBD1 (5 bases). This CDR3 contains 16 residues. Germline-derived CDR1 and CDR2 are MNHEY and SVGAGI. V was shortened by 2 bases and J by 4 bases, with 17 bases between the two germline ends. DNA for the CDR3: TGTGCCAGCAGTTACGGCTCGGGGGTTTATGCCACTGAAGCTTTCTTT. Its protein is CASSYGSGVYATEAFF.

CDR3 coding DNA: TGTGCCAGCAGCTTTAACAGGGACACTGAAGCTTTCTTT. It yields the protein CASSFNRDTEAFF. The gene calls are TRBV5-5 and TRBJ1-1; a possible D gene is TRBD1 (6 bases). This CDR3 has 13 amino acids. Germline V gene lookup returns CDR1 SGHKS and CDR2 YYEKEE (reference sequence). The V gene lost 2 bases and the J gene lost 3 bases, with 8 bases spanning the gap.

The chain carries TRBV19 and TRBJ1-6; D is possibly TRBD1 (5 bases). Germline CDR1 is LNHDA and CDR2 is SQIVND (reference sequence). The CDR3 spans 15 residues. V was cut by 0 bases and J by 7 bases, with 10 bases left in between. The CDR3 sequence is CASSIESGWNSPLHF. Here the CDR3 DNA reads TGTGCCAGTAGTATAGAGTCAGGGTGGAATTCACCCCTCCACTTT. The whole variable domain, filled in from reference TRBV19 and TRBJ1-6, reads DGGITQSPKYLFRKEGQNVTLSCEQNLNHDAMYWYRQDPGQGLRLIYYSQIVNDFQKGDIAEGYSVSREKKESFPLTVTSAQKNPTAFYLCASSIESGWNSPLHFGNGTRLTVT.

The genes are TRBV7-9 and TRBJ1-4, with 8 bases that match TRBD1. CDR1 SEHNR and CDR2 FQNEAQ come from the germline V gene (reference sequence). The V and J ends lost 10 bases and 8 bases, in that order; junction bases with no gene match: 12. The CDR3 consists of 14 residues. CDR3 sequence reads: CATSGRTGTEKLFF. DNA for the CDR3: TGTGCCACCTCGGGGCGGACAGGGACGGAAAAACTGTTTTTT.

This chain links TRBV11-2 with TRBJ1-1, with D maybe TRBD1 (6 bases). CDR3 size: 19 residues. V shed 1 base and J shed 2 bases, with 23 bases lying between them. Germline loops: CDR1 SGHAT, CDR2 FQNNGV. The CDR3 loop is CASSLGAWSRAGENTEAFF. The DNA for the CDR3 is TGTGCCAGCAGCTTAGGCGCGTGGTCTAGGGCAGGGGAAAACACTGAAGCTTTCTTT.

The rearrangement uses TRBV4-1 and TRBJ2-3; 12 bases line up with TRBD2. CDR3 length: 21 residues. Germline values: CDR1 MGHRA, CDR2 YSYEKL. The J segment lost 3 bases and the V segment lost 1 base, leaving 17 bases of the junction unmatched. This chain's CDR3 is CASSQALGLAGPLGITDTQYF. The CDR3 nucleotides read TGCGCCAGCAGCCAAGCTCTTGGACTAGCGGGACCCTTGGGCATAACAGATACGCAGTATTTT.

The J gene is TRBJ1-4, the V gene TRBV2; 7 nucleotides align to TRBD1. Germline values: CDR1 SNHLY, CDR2 FYNNEI. This CDR3 contains 15 residues. Unmatched junction bases numbered 7, after V lost 5 bases and J lost 4 bases. Written as DNA, the CDR3 is TGTGCCAGCAGTCTAGCGGGACAGCTTAATGAAAAACTGTTTTTT. Translating gives CASSLAGQLNEKLFF.